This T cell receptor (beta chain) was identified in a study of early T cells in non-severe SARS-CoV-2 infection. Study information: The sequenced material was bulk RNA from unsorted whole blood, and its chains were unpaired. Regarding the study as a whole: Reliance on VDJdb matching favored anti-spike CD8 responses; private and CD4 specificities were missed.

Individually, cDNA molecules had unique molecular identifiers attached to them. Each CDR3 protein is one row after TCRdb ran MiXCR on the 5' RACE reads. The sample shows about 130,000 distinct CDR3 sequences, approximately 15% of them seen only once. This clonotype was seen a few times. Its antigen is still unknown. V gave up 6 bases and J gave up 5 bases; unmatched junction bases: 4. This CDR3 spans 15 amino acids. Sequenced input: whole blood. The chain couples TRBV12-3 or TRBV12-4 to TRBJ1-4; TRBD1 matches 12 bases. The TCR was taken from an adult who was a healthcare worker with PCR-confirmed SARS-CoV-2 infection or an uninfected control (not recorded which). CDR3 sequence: CASSLGTGGNEKLFF. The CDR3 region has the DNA TGTGCCAGCAGCCTAGGGACAGGGGGCAATGAAAAACTGTTTTTT.